The 15 T cell receptor beta chains presented below share a single source sample, sequenced in a study of human thymus T cells. Repertoires were generated with immunoSEQ multiplex PCR, while TCRdb's copy carries only in-frame clones and drops some. This table holds 65,000 to 90,000 clones, 85% to 95% found once. Thymus specimens were resections from corrective heart surgery. Sequencing input: thymus tissue. The source of these receptors is a girl under three years old with a congenital heart defect but otherwise immunologically healthy.

This clone was detected a few times. The CDR3 sequence is CASRSDRSLFF. DNA for the CDR3: TGTGCCAGCAGATCGGACAGGTCCTTGTTCTTC. The chain recombines TRBV11-2 with TRBJ2-1; TRBD1 matches 7 bases. Germline CDR1 and CDR2: SGHAT and FQNNGV. V trimming: 6 bases; J trimming: 15 bases; junction bases outside the gene matches: 8. The CDR3 has 11 amino acids.

The rearrangement links TRBV27 to TRBJ1-2; D remains unclear. The germline V gene has CDR1 MNHEY and CDR2 SMNVEV (reference sequence). V lost 4 bases and J lost 2, with 11 bases in between. The CDR3 is 14 residues long. Here the CDR3 DNA reads TGTGCCAGCAGTTCCTCGGGCGGGAACTATGGCTACACCTTC. Amino acids: CASSSSGGNYGYTF.

In nucleotides, the CDR3 is TGTGCCAGCAGCTTAGCAGTAGTGCTAGGGCTTGAGCAGTTCTTC. It specifies CASSLAVVLGLEQFF. The chain joins TRBV11-2 to TRBJ2-1; D call uncertain. CDR1 is SGHAT and CDR2 is FQNNGV in the germline V gene. Trimming took 1 base from V and 9 from J, leaving 16 bases between them. The CDR3 spans 15 residues.

The chain carries TRBV7-6 and TRBJ2-3; 7 positions agree with TRBD1. The CDR3 has 17 residues. Trimming cost V 4 bases and J 2 bases; bases outside gene matches: 12. Germline-derived CDR1 and CDR2 are SGHVS and FNYEAQ. The CDR3 sequence is CASSSKYAGTDTDTQYF. CDR3 DNA sequence: TGTGCCAGCAGCTCGAAATACGCCGGGACAGACACAGATACGCAGTATTTT.

This clone was counted a single time. This CDR3 reads CATRHIPGQGPVTIIYEQYF. In nucleotides, the CDR3 is TGTGCCACCAGACACATACCGGGACAGGGACCAGTCACGATCATCTACGAGCAGTACTTC. The chain is built from TRBV15 and TRBJ2-7; 9 bases line up with TRBD1. CDR3 length: 20 residues. V lost 6 bases to trimming and J lost 3 bases; unmatched junction nucleotides: 24. CDR1 is LNHNV, CDR2 YYDKDF, per germline (reference sequence).

The V gene is TRBV10-1, the J gene TRBJ1-1; D is possibly TRBD1 (5 bases). Trimming took 4 bases from V and 8 from J, leaving 14 bases between them. This CDR3 has 13 amino acids. CDR1 WNHNN and CDR2 SYGVQD come from the germline V gene (reference sequence). CDR3 amino acids: CASSALGATEAFF. CDR3 nucleotide sequence: TGCGCCAGCAGTGCCCTAGGGGCAACCGAAGCTTTCTTT.

The rearrangement joins TRBV19 to TRBJ1-5; 10 bases align to TRBD1. From germline, CDR1 is LNHDA and CDR2 SQIVND (reference sequence). V shed 3 bases, J shed 2 bases, and the junction held 13 bases outside the gene matches. This CDR3 spans 19 amino acids. The CDR3 DNA is TGTGCCAGTAGTATCTGGGACAGGGGCGGGTACGTAGGCAATCAGCCCCAGCATTTT. Translating gives CASSIWDRGGYVGNQPQHF.

In its sample, this clone was seen once. The V and J genes are TRBV15 and TRBJ1-1; no definite D call. The CDR3 has 15 amino acids. Trimming cost V 0 bases and J 3 bases, with 11 bases left between them. Germline V gives CDR1 LNHNV, CDR2 YYDKDF (reference sequence). For the CDR3, the DNA is TGTGCCACCAGCAGAGATCTTGAAGGAGACACTGAAGCTTTCTTT. Translating it yields CATSRDLEGDTEAFF.

The chain employs TRBV7-9 and TRBJ1-2; 9 bases map to TRBD1. The CDR3 totals 16 residues. Germline assignment: CDR1 SEHNR and CDR2 FQNEAQ (reference sequence). V lost 3 bases, J lost 6 bases, and 11 bases stayed unmatched. The CDR3 loop reads CASSFGQTGGFHGYTF. Here the CDR3 DNA reads TGTGCCAGCAGCTTTGGACAGACAGGGGGGTTTCATGGCTACACCTTC.

This clone appeared once. V gene TRBV27 combines with J gene TRBJ2-1, with 10 nucleotides matching TRBD2. The trim removed 5 bases at V and 4 bases at J, leaving 8 bases unmatched. Per germline, CDR1 MNHEY and CDR2 SMNVEV (reference sequence). This CDR3 region has 16 residues. Written as DNA, the CDR3 is TGTGCCAGCAGTCCCCGACTAGCGGGCCTGTACAATGAGCAGTTCTTC. Protein: CASSPRLAGLYNEQFF.

CDR3 bases: TGTGCCAGCTCACCCTGGGACAGGAAAGGCCGTGAAGCTTTCTTT. Amino acid sequence: CASSPWDRKGREAFF. The J gene is TRBJ1-1, the V gene TRBV18; TRBD1 aligns across 8 bases. V dropped 3 bases and J dropped 7; count of bases not matched to a gene: 10. The CDR3 consists of 15 residues. The germline CDR1 and CDR2 sequences are KGHSH and LQKENI.

The rearrangement joins TRBV2 to TRBJ2-5, with D perhaps matching TRBD1 (6 bases). Per the germline V gene, CDR1 is SNHLY and CDR2 is FYNNEI. Trimming cost V 11 bases and J 1 base, with 23 bases left between them. This CDR3 is 16 amino acids long. The CDR3 is CAVKVGRGRAQETQYF. CDR3 in DNA: TGTGCCGTCAAGGTGGGCAGGGGAAGGGCCCAAGAGACCCAGTACTTC.

DNA for the CDR3: TGTGCCAGCAGTGATTCCATTAGCGGTAGCTCCTACGAGCAGTACTTC. Translated, it gives CASSDSISGSSYEQYF. The chain combines TRBV25-1 with TRBJ2-7, with D possibly TRBD2 on 6 matching bases. CDR1 and CDR2 (germline): MGHDK, SYGVNS. CDR3 length: 16 amino acids. Between the trimmed V and J ends, which lost 3 bases and 0 bases, there was a span of 15 bases.

The chain links TRBV9 to TRBJ2-3; TRBD2 matches 8 bases. V shed 4 bases and J 4 bases; nucleotides not matched to a gene: 17. The CDR3 contains 18 residues. Per germline, CDR1 SGDLS and CDR2 YYNGEE. The CDR3 is CASSPPRDGRARADTQYF. CDR3 bases: TGTGCCAGCAGCCCCCCCCGTGACGGGAGGGCCAGAGCAGATACGCAGTATTTT.

The chain joins TRBV9 to TRBJ2-5; 15 bases agree with TRBD2. Germline V gene lookup returns CDR1 SGDLS and CDR2 YYNGEE. The trim removed 4 bases at V and 3 bases at J, leaving 4 bases unmatched. The CDR3 is 16 residues long. DNA for the CDR3: TGTGCCAGCAGCCCCCGGACTAGCGGGAGGGAAGAGACCCAGTACTTC. Residues: CASSPRTSGREETQYF.